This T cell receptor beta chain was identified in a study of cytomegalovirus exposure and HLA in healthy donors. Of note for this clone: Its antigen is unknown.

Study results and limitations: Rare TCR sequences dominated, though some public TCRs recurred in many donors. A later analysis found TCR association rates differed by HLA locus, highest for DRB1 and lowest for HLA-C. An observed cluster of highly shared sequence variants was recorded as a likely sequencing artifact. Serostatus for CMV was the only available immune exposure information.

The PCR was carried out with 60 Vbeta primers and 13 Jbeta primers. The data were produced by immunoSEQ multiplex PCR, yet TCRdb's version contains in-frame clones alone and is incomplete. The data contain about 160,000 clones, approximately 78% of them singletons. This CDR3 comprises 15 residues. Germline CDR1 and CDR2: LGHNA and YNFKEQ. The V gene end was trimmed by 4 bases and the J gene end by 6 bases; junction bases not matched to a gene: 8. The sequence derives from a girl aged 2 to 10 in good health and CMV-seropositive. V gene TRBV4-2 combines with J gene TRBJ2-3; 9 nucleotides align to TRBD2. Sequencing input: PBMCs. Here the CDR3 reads CASSPNSGSRDTQYF. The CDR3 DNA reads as TGTGCCAGCAGCCCAAATAGCGGGAGCAGGGATACGCAGTATTTT.